This T cell receptor (beta chain) was captured by sequencing in a study of blood T cells in healthy people across ages. A second PCR of about 6 to 11 cycles used a sample-barcoded 5' primer and a J-beta primer mix. TCRdb re-called the 5' RACE reads through MiXCR, storing one row per CDR3 protein. The top ten hold 9.5% to 13% of the sample, which has more than 900,000 distinct CDR3 sequences, under 35% seen once. This CDR3 has 16 amino acids. Trimming took 1 base from V and 4 from J, leaving 17 bases between them. Germline-derived CDR1 and CDR2 are SGDLS and YYNGEE. The table lists this clonotype with many counts. The same sample was also studied in work on T cells of mothers and their children.

What was sequenced was blood. The chain links TRBV9 to TRBJ2-5; D gene unclear. The TCR originated in a woman in her 40s in good health. The CDR3 DNA reads as TGTGCCAGCAGCGTAAAGGCGAATCCACAAGCAGAGACCCAGTACTTC. As protein: CASSVKANPQAETQYF.